The clone carrying this TCR beta chain was picked up a small number of times. The antigen remains unidentified. These data come from a study of T cells after yellow fever vaccination. Study-level information: The fractions with low cell numbers were processed using SMART-Seq v4 Ultra Low Input. Study observations and caveats: Once the booster was given, most primary-vaccination clones reappeared, at approximately 97% for CD4 and 88% for CD8.

The CDR3 totals 13 residues. V trimming: 8 bases; J trimming: 5 bases; junction bases outside the gene matches: 4. Germline CDR1 and CDR2: SGHDN and FVKESK. TCRdb reanalysed the 5' RACE reads using MiXCR and keeps one entry per CDR3 protein. The repertoire holds 250,000 to 350,000 distinct CDR3 sequences, approximately 10% seen once, with approximately 3.3% in the top ten. The clonotype originates from a man aged 18-30 years who received the YFV17D yellow fever vaccine. Here the sequenced sample was CD4+ T cells sorted from PBMCs, taken 5 days after the yellow fever booster vaccination. The chain combines TRBV14 with TRBJ1-4, with TRBD1 matching 8 bases. This CDR3 reads CASARGLNEKLFF. CDR3 nucleotides: TGTGCCAGCGCCAGGGGGCTGAATGAAAAACTGTTTTTT.